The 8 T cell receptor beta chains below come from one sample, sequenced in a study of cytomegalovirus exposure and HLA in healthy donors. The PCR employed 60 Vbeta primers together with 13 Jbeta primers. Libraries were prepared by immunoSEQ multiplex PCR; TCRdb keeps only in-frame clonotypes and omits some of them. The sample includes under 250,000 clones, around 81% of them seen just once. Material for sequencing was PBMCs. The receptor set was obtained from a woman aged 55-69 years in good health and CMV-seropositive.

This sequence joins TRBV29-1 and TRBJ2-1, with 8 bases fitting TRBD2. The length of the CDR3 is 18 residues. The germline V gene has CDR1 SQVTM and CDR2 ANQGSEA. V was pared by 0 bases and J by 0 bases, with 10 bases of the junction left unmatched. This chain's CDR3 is CSVEDYEWREDSYNEQFF. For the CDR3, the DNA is TGCAGCGTTGAAGATTACGAGTGGCGGGAGGACTCCTACAATGAGCAGTTCTTC.

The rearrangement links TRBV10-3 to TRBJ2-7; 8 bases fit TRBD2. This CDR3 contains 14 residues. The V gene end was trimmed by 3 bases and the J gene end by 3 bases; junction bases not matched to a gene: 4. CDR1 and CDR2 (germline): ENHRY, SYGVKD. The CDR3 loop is CAISDGRAGYEQYF. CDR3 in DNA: TGTGCCATCAGTGACGGGAGGGCCGGCTACGAGCAGTACTTC.

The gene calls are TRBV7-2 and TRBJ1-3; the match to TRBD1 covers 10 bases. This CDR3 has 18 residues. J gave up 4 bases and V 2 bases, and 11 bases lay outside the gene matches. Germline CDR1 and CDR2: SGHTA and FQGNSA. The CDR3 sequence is CASSLRPLGTGEGNTIYF. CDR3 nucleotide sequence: TGTGCCAGCAGCTTACGGCCCCTGGGGACAGGGGAGGGAAACACCATATATTTT.

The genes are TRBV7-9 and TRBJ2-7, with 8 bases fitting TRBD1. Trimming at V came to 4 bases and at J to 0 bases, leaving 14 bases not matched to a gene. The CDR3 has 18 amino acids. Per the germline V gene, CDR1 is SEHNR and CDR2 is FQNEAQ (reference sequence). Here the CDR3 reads CASSSSLGRDRHSYEQYF. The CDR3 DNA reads TGTGCCAGCAGCTCCTCACTGGGGCGGGACAGGCACTCCTACGAGCAGTACTTC.

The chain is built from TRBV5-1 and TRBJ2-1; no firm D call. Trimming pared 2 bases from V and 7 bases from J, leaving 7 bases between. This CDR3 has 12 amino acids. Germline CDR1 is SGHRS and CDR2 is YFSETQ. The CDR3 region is CASSFPRNEQFF. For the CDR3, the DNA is TGCGCCAGCAGCTTTCCTAGAAATGAGCAGTTCTTC.

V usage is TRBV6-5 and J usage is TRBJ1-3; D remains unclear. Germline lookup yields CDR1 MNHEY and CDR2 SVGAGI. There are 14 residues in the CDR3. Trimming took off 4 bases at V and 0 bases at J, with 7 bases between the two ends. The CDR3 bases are TGTGCCAGCAGTTTTTACTCCTCTGGAAACACCATATATTTT. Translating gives CASSFYSSGNTIYF.

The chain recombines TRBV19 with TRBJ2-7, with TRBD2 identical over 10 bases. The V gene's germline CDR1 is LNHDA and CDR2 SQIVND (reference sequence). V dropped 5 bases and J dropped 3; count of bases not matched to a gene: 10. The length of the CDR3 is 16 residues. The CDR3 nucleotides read TGTGCCAGTAGTCCAGGAGCGGGAGGGGCCCACTACGAGCAGTACTTC. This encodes CASSPGAGGAHYEQYF.

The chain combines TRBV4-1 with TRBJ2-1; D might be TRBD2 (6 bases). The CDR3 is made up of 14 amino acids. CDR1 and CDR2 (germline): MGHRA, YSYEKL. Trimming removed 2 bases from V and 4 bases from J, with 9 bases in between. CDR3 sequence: CASSQNAGYNEQFF. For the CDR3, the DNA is TGCGCCAGCAGCCAAAACGCGGGGTACAATGAGCAGTTCTTC.